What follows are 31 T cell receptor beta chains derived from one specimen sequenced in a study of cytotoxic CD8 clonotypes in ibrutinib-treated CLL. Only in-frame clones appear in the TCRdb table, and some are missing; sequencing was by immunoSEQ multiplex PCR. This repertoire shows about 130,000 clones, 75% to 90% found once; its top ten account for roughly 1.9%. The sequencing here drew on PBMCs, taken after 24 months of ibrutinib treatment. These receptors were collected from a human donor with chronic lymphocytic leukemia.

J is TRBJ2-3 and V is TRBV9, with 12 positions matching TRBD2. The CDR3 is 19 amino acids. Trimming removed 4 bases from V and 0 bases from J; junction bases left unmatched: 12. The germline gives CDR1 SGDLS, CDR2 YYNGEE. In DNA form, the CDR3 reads TGTGCCAGCAGCCCCACCTGGGGGGGGACTAGCGGGAGCACAGATACGCAGTATTTT. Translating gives CASSPTWGGTSGSTDTQYF. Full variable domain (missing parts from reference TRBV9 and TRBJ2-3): DSGVTQTPKHLITATGQRVTLRCSPRSGDLSVYWYQQSLDQGLQFLIQYYNGEERAKGNILERFSAQQFPDLHSELNLSSLELGDSALYFCASSPTWGGTSGSTDTQYFGPGTRLTVL.

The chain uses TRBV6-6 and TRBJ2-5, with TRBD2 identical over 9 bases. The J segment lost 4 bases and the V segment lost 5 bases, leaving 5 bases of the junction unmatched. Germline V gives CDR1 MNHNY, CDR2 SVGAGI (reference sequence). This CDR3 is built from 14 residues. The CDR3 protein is CASSTGTSPETQYF. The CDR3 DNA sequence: TGTGCCAGCAGTACCGGGACTAGCCCAGAGACCCAGTACTTC.

This chain's CDR3 is CASSQGERENQETQYF. The DNA of the CDR3 is TGCGCCAGCAGTCAAGGGGAGCGGGAGAACCAAGAGACCCAGTACTTC. V gene TRBV23-1 combines with J gene TRBJ2-5; the match to TRBD2 covers 8 bases. TRBV23-1 is reported as an ORF; its role is uncertain. The CDR3 extends over 16 amino acids. With 2 bases clipped from V and 0 bases from J, the junction kept 5 bases outside the gene matches.

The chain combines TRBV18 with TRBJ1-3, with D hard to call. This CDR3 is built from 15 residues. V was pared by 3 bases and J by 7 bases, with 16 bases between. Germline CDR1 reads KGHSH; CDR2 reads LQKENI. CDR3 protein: CASSPPGSPGNTIYF. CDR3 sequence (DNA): TGTGCCAGCTCACCCCCCGGCAGCCCGGGTAACACCATATATTTT.

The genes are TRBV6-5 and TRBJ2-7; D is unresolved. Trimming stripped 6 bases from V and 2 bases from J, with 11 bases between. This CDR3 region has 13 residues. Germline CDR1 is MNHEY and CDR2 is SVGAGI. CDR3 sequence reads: CASRGPSTYEQYF. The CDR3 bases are TGTGCCAGCAGGGGCCCGAGCACCTACGAGCAGTACTTC.

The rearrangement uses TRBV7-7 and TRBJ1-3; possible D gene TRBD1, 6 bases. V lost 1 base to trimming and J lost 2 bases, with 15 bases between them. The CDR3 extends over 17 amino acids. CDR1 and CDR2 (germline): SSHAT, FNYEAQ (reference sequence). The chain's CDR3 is CASSLEGGGLTGNTIYF. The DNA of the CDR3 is TGTGCCAGCAGCTTAGAAGGGGGGGGGTTGACTGGAAACACCATATATTTT. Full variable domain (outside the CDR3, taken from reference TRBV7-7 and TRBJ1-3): GAGVSQSPRYKVTKRGQDVTLRCDPISSHATLYWYQQALGQGPEFLTYFNYEAQPDKSGLPSDRFSAERPEGSISTLTIQRTEQRDSAMYRCASSLEGGGLTGNTIYFGEGSWLTVV.

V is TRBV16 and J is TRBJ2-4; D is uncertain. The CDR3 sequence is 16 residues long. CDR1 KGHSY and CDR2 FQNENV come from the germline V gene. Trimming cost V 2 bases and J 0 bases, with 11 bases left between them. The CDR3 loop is CASSQETARAKNIQYF. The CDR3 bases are TGTGCCAGCAGCCAAGAGACTGCCCGAGCCAAAAACATTCAGTACTTC.

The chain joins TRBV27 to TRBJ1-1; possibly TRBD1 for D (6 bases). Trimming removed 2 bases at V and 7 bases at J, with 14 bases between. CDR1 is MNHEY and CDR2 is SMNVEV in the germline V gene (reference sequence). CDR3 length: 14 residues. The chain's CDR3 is CASSLTGASIEAFF. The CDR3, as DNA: TGTGCCAGCAGTTTAACGGGGGCGAGTATTGAAGCTTTCTTT.

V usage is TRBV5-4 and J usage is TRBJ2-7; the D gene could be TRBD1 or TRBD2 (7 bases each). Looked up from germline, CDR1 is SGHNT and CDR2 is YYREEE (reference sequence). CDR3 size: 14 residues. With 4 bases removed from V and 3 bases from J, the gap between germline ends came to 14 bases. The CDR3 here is CASSPTGRDYEQYF. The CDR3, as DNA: TGTGCCAGCAGCCCGACAGGGAGGGACTACGAGCAGTACTTC.

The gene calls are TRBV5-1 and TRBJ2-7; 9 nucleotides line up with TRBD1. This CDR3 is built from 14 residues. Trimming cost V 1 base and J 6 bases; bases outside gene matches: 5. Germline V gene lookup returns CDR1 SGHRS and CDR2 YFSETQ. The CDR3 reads CASSLRDRGAEQYF. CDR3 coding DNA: TGCGCCAGCAGCTTGAGAGACAGGGGGGCCGAGCAGTACTTC.

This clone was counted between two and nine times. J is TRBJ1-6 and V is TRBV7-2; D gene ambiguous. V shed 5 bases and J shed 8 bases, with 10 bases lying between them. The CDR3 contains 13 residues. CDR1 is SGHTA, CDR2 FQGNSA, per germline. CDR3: CASSLPHDSPLHF. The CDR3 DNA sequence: TGTGCCAGCAGCCTCCCTCACGATTCACCCCTCCACTTT.

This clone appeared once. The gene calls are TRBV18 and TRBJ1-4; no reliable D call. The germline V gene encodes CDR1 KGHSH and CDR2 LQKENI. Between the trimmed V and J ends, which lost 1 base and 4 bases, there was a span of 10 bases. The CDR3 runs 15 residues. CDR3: CASSPRSDNNEKLFF. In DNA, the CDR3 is TGTGCCAGCTCACCACGATCAGATAATAATGAAAAACTGTTTTTT.

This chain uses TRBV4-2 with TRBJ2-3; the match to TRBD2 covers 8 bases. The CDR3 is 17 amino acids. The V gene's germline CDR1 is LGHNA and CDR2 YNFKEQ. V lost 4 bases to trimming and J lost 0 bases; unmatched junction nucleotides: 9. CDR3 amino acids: CASSLTYSGTSTDTQYF. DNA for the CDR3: TGTGCCAGCAGCCTAACCTATAGCGGGACTAGCACAGATACGCAGTATTTT.

CDR3 bases: TGTGCCAGCAGCCTAACAGGGGCTAACTATGGCTACACCTTC. Translated: CASSLTGANYGYTF. The gene calls are TRBV28 and TRBJ1-2; 7 bases line up with TRBD1. The CDR3 is 14 amino acids. The germline V gene has CDR1 MDHEN and CDR2 SYDVKM. Losses at the gene ends were 6 bases for V and 0 bases for J; bases not matched to a gene: 4.

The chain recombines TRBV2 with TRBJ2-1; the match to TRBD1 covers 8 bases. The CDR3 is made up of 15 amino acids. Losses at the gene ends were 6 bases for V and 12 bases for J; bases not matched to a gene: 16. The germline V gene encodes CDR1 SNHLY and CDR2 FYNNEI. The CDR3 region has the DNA TGTGCCAGCAGCGCAGAAAGTAGGGGACAGGCGCGGCAGTTCTTC. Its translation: CASSAESRGQARQFF. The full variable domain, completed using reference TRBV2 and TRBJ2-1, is EPEVTQTPSHQVTQMGQEVILRCVPISNHLYFYWYRQILGQKVEFLVSFYNNEISEKSEIFDDQFSVERPDGSNFTLKIRSTKLEDSAMYFCASSAESRGQARQFFGPGTRLTVL.

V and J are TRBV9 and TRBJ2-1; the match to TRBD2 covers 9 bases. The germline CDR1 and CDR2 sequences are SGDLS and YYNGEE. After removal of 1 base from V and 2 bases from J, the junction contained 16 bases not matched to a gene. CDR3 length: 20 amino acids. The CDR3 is CASSVSSRVAGEGTYNEQFF. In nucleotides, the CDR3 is TGTGCCAGCAGCGTATCCTCGCGGGTAGCGGGAGAGGGAACCTACAATGAGCAGTTCTTC. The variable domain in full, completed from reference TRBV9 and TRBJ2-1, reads DSGVTQTPKHLITATGQRVTLRCSPRSGDLSVYWYQQSLDQGLQFLIQYYNGEERAKGNILERFSAQQFPDLHSELNLSSLELGDSALYFCASSVSSRVAGEGTYNEQFFGPGTRLTVL.

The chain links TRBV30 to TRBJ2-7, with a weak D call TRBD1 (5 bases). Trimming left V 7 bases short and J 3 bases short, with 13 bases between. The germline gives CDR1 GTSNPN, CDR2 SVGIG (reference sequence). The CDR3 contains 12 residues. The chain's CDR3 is CALTENHYEQYF. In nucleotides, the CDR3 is TGTGCCTTGACAGAAAACCACTACGAGCAGTACTTC.

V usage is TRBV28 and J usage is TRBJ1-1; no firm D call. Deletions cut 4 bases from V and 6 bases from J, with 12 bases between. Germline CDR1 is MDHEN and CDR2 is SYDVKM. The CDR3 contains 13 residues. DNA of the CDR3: TGTGCCAGCAGTTCCCTTCTCCCCCCTGAAGCTTTCTTT. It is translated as CASSSLLPPEAFF.

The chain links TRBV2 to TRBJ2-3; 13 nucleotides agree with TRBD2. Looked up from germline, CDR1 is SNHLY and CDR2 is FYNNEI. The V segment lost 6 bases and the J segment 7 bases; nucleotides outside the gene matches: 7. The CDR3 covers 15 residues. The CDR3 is CASRTGTSGMYTQYF. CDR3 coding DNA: TGTGCCAGCAGGACCGGGACTAGCGGGATGTATACGCAGTATTTT.

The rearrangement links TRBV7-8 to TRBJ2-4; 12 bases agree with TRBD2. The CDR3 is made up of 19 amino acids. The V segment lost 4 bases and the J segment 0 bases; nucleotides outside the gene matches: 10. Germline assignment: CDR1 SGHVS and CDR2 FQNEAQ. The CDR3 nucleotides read TGTGCCAGCAGCTCGGGACTAGCGGGCATTCGATTAGCCAAAAACATTCAGTACTTC. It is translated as CASSSGLAGIRLAKNIQYF.

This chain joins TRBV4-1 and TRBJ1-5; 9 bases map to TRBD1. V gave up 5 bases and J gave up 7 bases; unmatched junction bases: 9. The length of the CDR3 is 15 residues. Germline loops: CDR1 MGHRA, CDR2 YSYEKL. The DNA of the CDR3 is TGCGCCAGCAGCGAAACCGACAGGGGGAGACAGCCCCAGCATTTT. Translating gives CASSETDRGRQPQHF.

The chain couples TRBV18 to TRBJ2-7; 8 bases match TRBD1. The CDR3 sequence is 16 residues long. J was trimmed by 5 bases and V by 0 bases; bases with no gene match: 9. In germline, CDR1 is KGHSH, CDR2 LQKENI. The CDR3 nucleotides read TGTGCCAGCTCACCACCGCCCAGGGGGCGCCCCCACGAGCAGTACTTC. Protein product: CASSPPPRGRPHEQYF.

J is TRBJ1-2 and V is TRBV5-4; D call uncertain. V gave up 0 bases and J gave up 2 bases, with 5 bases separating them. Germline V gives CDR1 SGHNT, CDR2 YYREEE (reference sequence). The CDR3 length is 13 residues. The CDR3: CASSLAGNYGYTF. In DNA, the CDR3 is TGTGCCAGCAGCTTGGCCGGGAACTATGGCTACACCTTC.

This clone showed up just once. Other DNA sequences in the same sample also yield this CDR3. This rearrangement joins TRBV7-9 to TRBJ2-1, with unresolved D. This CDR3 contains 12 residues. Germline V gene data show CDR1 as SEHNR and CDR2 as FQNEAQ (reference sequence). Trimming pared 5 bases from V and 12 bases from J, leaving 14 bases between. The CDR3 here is CASSLTSSGQFF. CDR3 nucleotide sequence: TGTGCCAGCAGCCTGACAAGTTCGGGGCAGTTCTTC.

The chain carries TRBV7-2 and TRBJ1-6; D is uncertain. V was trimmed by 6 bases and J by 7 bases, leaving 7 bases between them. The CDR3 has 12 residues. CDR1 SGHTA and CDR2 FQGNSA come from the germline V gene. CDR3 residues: CASRADNSPLHF. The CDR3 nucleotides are TGTGCCAGCAGGGCAGACAATTCACCCCTCCACTTT.

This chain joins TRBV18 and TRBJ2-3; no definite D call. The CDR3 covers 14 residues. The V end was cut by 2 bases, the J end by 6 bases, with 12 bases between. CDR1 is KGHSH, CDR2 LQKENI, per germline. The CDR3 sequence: CASSPSSVKDTQYF. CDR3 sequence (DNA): TGTGCCAGCTCACCAAGCAGCGTCAAGGATACGCAGTATTTT.

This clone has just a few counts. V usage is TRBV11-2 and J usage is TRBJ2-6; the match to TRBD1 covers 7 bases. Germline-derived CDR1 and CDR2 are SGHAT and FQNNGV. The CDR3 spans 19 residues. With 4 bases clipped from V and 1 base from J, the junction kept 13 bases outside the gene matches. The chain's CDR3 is CASSSLQGRFLSGANVLTF. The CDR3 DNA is TGTGCCAGCAGCTCGTTACAGGGGAGATTCCTGTCTGGGGCCAACGTCCTGACTTTC.

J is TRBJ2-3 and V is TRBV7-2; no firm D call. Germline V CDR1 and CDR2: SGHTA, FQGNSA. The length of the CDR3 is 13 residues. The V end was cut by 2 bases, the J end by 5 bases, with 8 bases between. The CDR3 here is CASSLIGGDTQYF. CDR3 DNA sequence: TGTGCCAGCAGCTTAATCGGTGGAGATACGCAGTATTTT.

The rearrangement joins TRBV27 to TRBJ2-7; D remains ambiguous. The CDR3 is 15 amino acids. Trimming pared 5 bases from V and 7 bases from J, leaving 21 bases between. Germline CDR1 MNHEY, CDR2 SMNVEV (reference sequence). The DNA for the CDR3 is TGTGCCAGCAGTCCTTTTAAAACCGGGCCCCCGGAGCAGTACTTC. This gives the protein CASSPFKTGPPEQYF.

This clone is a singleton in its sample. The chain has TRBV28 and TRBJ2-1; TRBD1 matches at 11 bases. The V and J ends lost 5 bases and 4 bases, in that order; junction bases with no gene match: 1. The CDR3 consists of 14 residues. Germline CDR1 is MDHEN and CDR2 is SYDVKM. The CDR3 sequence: CASSGQGAYNEQFF. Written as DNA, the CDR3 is TGTGCCAGCAGTGGACAGGGGGCATACAATGAGCAGTTCTTC.

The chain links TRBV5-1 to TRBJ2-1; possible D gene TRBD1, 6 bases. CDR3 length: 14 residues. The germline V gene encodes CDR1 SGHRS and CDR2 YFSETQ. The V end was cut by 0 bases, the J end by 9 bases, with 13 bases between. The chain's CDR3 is CASSLEEIRGEQFF. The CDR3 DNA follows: TGCGCCAGCAGCTTGGAGGAGATCAGGGGTGAGCAGTTCTTC.